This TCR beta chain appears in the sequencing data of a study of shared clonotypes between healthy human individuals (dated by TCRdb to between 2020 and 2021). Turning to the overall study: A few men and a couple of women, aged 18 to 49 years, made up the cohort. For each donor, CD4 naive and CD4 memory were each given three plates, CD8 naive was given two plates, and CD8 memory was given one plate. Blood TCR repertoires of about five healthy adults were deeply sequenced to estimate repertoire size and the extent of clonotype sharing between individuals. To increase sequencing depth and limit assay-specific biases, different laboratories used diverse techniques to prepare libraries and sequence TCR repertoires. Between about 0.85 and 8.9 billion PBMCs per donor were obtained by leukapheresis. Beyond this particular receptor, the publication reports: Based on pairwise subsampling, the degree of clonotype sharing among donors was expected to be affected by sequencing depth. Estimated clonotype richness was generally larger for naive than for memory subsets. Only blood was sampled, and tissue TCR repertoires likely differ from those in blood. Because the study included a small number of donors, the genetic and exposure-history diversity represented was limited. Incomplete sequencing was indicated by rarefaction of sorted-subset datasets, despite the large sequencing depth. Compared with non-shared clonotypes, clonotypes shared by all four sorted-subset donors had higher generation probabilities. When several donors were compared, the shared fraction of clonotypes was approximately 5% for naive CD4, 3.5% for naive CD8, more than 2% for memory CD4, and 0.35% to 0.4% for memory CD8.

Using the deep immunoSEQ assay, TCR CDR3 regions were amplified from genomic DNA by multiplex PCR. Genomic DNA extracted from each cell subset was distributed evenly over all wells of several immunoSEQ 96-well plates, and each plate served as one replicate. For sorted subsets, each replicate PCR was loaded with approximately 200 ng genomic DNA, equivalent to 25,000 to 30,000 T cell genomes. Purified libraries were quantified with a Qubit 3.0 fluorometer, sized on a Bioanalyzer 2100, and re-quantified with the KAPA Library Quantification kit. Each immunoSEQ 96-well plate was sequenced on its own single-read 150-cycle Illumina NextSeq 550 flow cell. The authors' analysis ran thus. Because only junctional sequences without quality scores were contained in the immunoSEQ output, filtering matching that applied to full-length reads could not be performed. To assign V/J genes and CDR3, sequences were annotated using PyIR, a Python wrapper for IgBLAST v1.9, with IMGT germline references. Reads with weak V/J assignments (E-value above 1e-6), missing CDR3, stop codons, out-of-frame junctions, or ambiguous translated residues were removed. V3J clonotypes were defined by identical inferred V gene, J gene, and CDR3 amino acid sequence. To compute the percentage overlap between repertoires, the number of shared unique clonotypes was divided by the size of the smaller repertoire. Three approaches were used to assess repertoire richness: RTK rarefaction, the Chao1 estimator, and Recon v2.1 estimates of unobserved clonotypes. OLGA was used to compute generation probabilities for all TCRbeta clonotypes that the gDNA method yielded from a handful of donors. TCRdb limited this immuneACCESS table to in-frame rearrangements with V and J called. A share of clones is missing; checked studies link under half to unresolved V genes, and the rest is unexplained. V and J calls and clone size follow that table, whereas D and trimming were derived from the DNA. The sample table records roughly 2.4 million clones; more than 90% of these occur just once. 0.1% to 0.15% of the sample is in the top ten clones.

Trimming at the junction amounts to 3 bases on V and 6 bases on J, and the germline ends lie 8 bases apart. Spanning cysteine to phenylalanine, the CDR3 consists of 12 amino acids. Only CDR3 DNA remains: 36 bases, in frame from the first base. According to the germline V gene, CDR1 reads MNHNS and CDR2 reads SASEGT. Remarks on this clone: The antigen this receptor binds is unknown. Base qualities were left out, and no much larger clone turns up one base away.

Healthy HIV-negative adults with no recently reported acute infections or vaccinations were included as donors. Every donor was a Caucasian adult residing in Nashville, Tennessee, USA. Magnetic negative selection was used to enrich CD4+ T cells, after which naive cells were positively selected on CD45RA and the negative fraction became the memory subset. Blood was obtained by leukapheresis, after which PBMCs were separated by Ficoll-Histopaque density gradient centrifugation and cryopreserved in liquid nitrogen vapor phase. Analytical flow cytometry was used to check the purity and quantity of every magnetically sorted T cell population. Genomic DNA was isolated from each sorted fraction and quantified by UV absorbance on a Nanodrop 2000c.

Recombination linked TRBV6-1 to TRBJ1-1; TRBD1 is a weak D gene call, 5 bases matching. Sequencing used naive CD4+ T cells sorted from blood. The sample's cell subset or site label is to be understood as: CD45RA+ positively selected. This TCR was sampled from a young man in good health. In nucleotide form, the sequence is TGTGCCAGCAGTGAGGGGGTGCCTGAAGCTTTCTTT. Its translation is CASSEGVPEAFF.